The present TCR beta chain was sequenced within a study of blood T cell repertoires in COVID-19. About the study: From T cells, B-cell-depleted T cells, or PBMCs came the material, which was cDNA or gDNA.

As handled by the study authors: How many nucleated cells were present was estimated from reference gene primer amplification. The repertoire was sequenced with immunoSEQ multiplex PCR; TCRdb's copy has only in-frame clones and lacks some. V, J and clone size were drawn from that table, and D and trimming were deduced from the DNA. The table has about 100,000 clones, approximately 80% seen once. Trimming stripped 6 bases from V and 0 bases from J, with 12 bases between. This CDR3 spans 16 amino acids. Germline V gene data show CDR1 as MDHEN and CDR2 as SYDVKM. The TCR was taken from a man between 65 and 85 years old with active or convalescent COVID-19. The sequenced sample consisted of peripheral blood. The chain joins TRBV28 to TRBJ1-6; D is unclear. The CDR3 reads CASRPEQSSYNSPLHF. DNA of the CDR3: TGTGCCAGCAGGCCAGAACAGAGCTCCTATAATTCACCCCTCCACTTT.